Listed below are T cell receptor beta chains from one sample, sequenced in a study of cytomegalovirus exposure and HLA in healthy donors. Assay used: immunoSEQ multiplex PCR; TCRdb lists only in-frame clones, some missing. The table lists approximately 54,000 clones, more than 70% of them singletons. The sequenced material came from PBMCs. These receptor sequences come from a young woman in good health and CMV-seronegative. Each CDR3 is given with its conserved first and last residue. Each record gives: J gene, CDR3 length, V gene, D gene, CDR3 protein, CDR3 DNA. The D gene is left open where the match is weak.

TRBJ2-7	14	TRBV10-3	TRBD1	CAIRGGDRGYEQYF	TGTGCCATCAGGGGCGGAGACAGGGGCTACGAGCAGTACTTC
TRBJ2-7	12	TRBV15	-	CATSRDRDEQYF	TGTGCCACCAGCAGAGATAGAGACGAGCAGTACTTC
TRBJ2-7	14	TRBV9	TRBD2	CASSAGGSSYEQYF	TGTGCCAGCAGCGCTGGCGGGAGCTCCTACGAGCAGTACTTC
TRBJ1-2	13	TRBV6-1	-	CASSEARTEGYTF	TGTGCCAGCAGTGAAGCCCGGACAGAGGGCTACACCTTC
TRBJ1-4	13	TRBV2	TRBD1	CASSGQGNEKLFF	TGTGCCAGCAGTGGACAGGGGAATGAAAAACTGTTTTTT
TRBJ2-1	16	TRBV27	TRBD2	CASSYSTLAGGGQQFF	TGTGCCAGCAGCTACTCGACGCTAGCGGGAGGGGGTCAGCAGTTCTTC
TRBJ1-5	15	TRBV30	TRBD1	CAWSTAGTGSQPQHF	TGTGCCTGGAGTACAGCCGGGACAGGGAGTCAGCCCCAGCATTTT
TRBJ2-3	12	TRBV19	TRBD1	CASRQGGDTQYF	TGTGCCAGCCGACAGGGGGGGGATACGCAGTATTTT
TRBJ2-1	16	TRBV5-1	-	CASSLGVFPFYNERFF	TGCGCCAGCAGCTTGGGGGTATTTCCTTTCTACAATGAGCGGTTCTTC
TRBJ1-1	14	TRBV19	-	CASSIVGRNTEAFF	TGTGCCAGTAGTATAGTTGGGAGGAACACTGAAGCTTTCTTT
TRBJ1-2	14	TRBV19	TRBD1	CASSGIGTGKGYTF	TGTGCCAGTAGTGGTATAGGGACAGGGAAAGGCTACACCTTC
TRBJ2-1	15	TRBV5-4	TRBD1	CASSPRTGVGNEQFF	TGTGCCAGCAGCCCGAGGACAGGGGTAGGCAATGAGCAGTTCTTC
TRBJ1-2	11	TRBV30	-	CAWARTERYTF	TGTGCCTGGGCTAGGACAGAGCGCTACACCTTC
TRBJ2-7	14	TRBV19	-	CASSIGPGVTEQYF	TGTGCCAGTAGTATAGGACCTGGAGTGACCGAGCAGTACTTC
TRBJ2-7	12	TRBV28	-	CASRQYNYEQYF	TGTGCCAGCAGACAGTACAACTACGAGCAGTACTTC
TRBJ2-1	15	TRBV7-3	-	CASSLTNNLNNEQFF	TGTGCCAGCAGCTTAACTAATAACTTAAACAATGAGCAGTTCTTC
TRBJ2-7	14	TRBV30	-	CAWKGRGPNREQYF	TGTGCCTGGAAAGGTAGGGGCCCGAATCGCGAGCAGTACTTC
TRBJ1-4	12	TRBV7-7	-	CASSYSNEKLFF	TGTGCCAGCTCCTACTCGAATGAAAAACTGTTTTTT
TRBJ1-2	16	TRBV25-1	-	CASSGLKPRDNYGYTF	TGTGCCAGCAGTGGACTTAAGCCCCGAGATAACTATGGCTACACCTTC
TRBJ2-7	16	TRBV6-6	TRBD2	CASSYHGTSGSYEQYF	TGTGCCAGCAGTTACCATGGGACTAGCGGATCCTACGAGCAGTACTTC
TRBJ2-3	15	TRBV7-7	-	CASSPGLGVSDTQYF	TGTGCCAGCAGCCCCGGCCTAGGGGTGTCAGATACGCAGTATTTT
TRBJ2-2	13	TRBV27	TRBD2	CASSLRGDRELFF	TGTGCCAGCAGTTTACGGGGGGATAGGGAGCTGTTTTTT
TRBJ2-7	13	TRBV27	-	CASSFGTRLPQYF	TGTGCCAGCAGTTTCGGAACTAGACTACCGCAGTACTTC